This entry describes one TCR beta chain. This clone's antigen is unknown. One base away there is no much larger clone; base qualities are not given. The data derive from a study of blood T cell repertoires in COVID-19 (dated by TCRdb to 2020 to 2021). The study in broad terms: Collaborator samples came from the United States, Italy and Spain and covered acute and convalescent phases of COVID-19. The repertoires were released in a freely available public database meant as a resource for research on the immune response to SARS-CoV-2. The prospective study material was composed of cDNA or gDNA derived from T cells, B-cell-depleted T cells, or PBMCs. The sample metadata nearly always contained a de-identified subject ID, COVID-19 status, age in years and sex. Where HLA class I and class II types were available, the types were taken from metadata supplied by the sample provider, not from assay-based typing. The samples were drawn from the first 160 participants of the ongoing ImmuneRACE study and from 1,254 subjects provided by 6 global collaborators. The dataset comprised deeply sampled blood TCRbeta repertoires from subjects exposed to, actively infected with, or recovered from COVID-19.

V and J are truncated by 2 bases and 11 bases respectively, leaving an intervening sequence of 15 bases. CDR1 and CDR2, looked up from the germline V gene, are LGHNA and YSLEER. There are 13 amino acids in the CDR3, from cysteine to phenylalanine inclusive. Here the CDR3 DNA is all that survives: 39 bases in frame from base 1. One collaborating source in Seattle enrolled patients while the patients were actively infected and followed the patients over time throughout the course of disease. The collaborating institutions used their own protocols to collect whole blood in K2EDTA tubes. For TCRbeta analysis, collaborators shipped samples as frozen whole blood, isolated PBMCs, or DNA extracted from either of those sample types. TCRbeta CDR3 regions were amplified from genomic DNA using the immunoSEQ Assay, a bias-controlled multiplex PCR. The original pipeline was this. The number of nucleated cells in each sample was estimated by amplification of reference gene primers within the assay. To quantify the absolute abundance of each unique TCRbeta CDR3 rearrangement, sequence reads were collapsed and filtered. For each sample, productive Simpson clonality was calculated as the square root of Simpson's diversity index across productive rearrangements. Here the immuneACCESS table is served through TCRdb, limited to in-frame sequences with V and J called. Missing clones are a known gap in these copies; in checked studies unresolved V genes cover under half, and the rest lacks a known reason. For V, J and clone size, that table is used; D and trimming come from the DNA. In all, the sample holds 150,000 to 200,000 clones, and roughly 87% of those were seen once. The ten largest account for less than 10% of the sample.

General findings and caveats noted by the study authors: The amount of clinical and demographic metadata varied by source and participant and was provided uncurated.

The clonotype originates from a woman in her seventies with COVID-19, enrolled during active disease. The sample comprised peripheral blood. The sequence links TRBV4-3 to TRBJ1-1, with the identity of the D gene unclear. The sequenced DNA: TGCGCCAGCAGCCAAACTCAAGGAATGAGGGCTTTCTTT. It translates as CASSQTQGMRAFF.